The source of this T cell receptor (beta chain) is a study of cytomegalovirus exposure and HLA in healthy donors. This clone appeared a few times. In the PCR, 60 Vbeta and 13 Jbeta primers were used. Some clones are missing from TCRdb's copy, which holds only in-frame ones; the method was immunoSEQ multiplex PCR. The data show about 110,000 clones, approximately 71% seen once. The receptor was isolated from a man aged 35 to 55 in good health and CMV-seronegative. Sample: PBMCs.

CDR3 DNA sequence: TGTGCCAGCAGTGAGGGGGTCGCCTACGAGCAGTACTTC. Translating it yields CASSEGVAYEQYF. V gene TRBV6-5 combines with J gene TRBJ2-7; maybe TRBD1 (6 bases). CDR1 MNHEY and CDR2 SVGAGI come from the germline V gene. This CDR3 is 13 amino acids long. Trimming cost V 5 bases and J 2 bases, with 10 bases left between them.